One sample yielded the 17 T cell receptor beta chains listed below, sequenced in a study of shared clonotypes between healthy human individuals. Method: immunoSEQ multiplex PCR; TCRdb's copy keeps in-frame clones and lacks some. The sample lists nearly 600,000 clones, around 95% occurring once. Positively selected for CCR7, the CD45RO-negative cells used as naive CD8 cells excluded terminally differentiated effector memory CD45RA+ cells. The material sequenced was naive CD8+ T cells sorted from blood. Receptors originate from a woman younger than 45 in good health.

The chain carries TRBV19 and TRBJ2-7; D possibly corresponds to TRBD1 (5 bases). V gave up 3 bases and J gave up 2 bases, with 14 bases separating them. The CDR3 has 15 amino acids. The germline CDR1 and CDR2 sequences are LNHDA and SQIVND (reference sequence). CDR3: CASSILGDGPYEQYF. For the CDR3, the DNA is TGTGCCAGTAGTATTCTAGGGGATGGTCCCTACGAGCAGTACTTC.

The chain recombines TRBV6-1 with TRBJ1-3, with unresolved D. Trimming stripped 1 base from V and 0 bases from J, with 7 bases between. The CDR3 length is 15 residues. The germline gives CDR1 MNHNS, CDR2 SASEGT. The CDR3 nucleotides read TGTGCCAGCAGTGAAGAGGTGAGCTCTGGAAACACCATATATTTT. This sequence encodes CASSEEVSSGNTIYF.

This clone has just one count. V gene TRBV9 combines with J gene TRBJ1-3, with TRBD1 as a possible D gene (6 bases). V was clipped by 2 bases and J by 8 bases, with 20 bases between them. The CDR3 totals 16 residues. Germline V CDR1 and CDR2: SGDLS, YYNGEE. CDR3 amino acids: CASSVSVKTGLDTIYF. CDR3 sequence (DNA): TGTGCCAGCAGCGTCAGTGTGAAAACAGGGCTGGACACCATATATTTT.

The chain couples TRBV27 to TRBJ2-7; tentative D call: TRBD1 (5 bases). The CDR3 has 11 amino acids. From germline, CDR1 is MNHEY and CDR2 SMNVEV (reference sequence). With 9 bases removed from V and 5 bases from J, the gap between germline ends came to 11 bases. Here the CDR3 DNA reads TGTGCCAGTAGGCAGGGCCACGAGCAGTACTTC. Its protein is CASRQGHEQYF.

This clone was detected only once. The chain links TRBV7-9 to TRBJ1-2; D gene ambiguous. This CDR3 region has 14 residues. Trimming pared 0 bases from V and 8 bases from J, leaving 13 bases between. Germline CDR1 and CDR2: SEHNR and FQNEAQ (reference sequence). In DNA form, the CDR3 reads TGTGCCAGCAGCTTAGCGCTAGGTTATTACGGCTACACCTTC. It codes for CASSLALGYYGYTF. The variable domain in full, with the rest retrieved from reference TRBV7-9 and TRBJ1-2, is DTGVSQNPRHKITKRGQNVTFRCDPISEHNRLYWYRQTLGQGPEFLTYFQNEAQLEKSRLLSDRFSAERPKGSFSTLEIQRTEQGDSAMYLCASSLALGYYGYTFGSGTRLTVV.

Points on this clone: Other DNA sequences in this sample translate to the same CDR3. This rearrangement joins TRBV28 to TRBJ2-7; 7 bases line up with TRBD1. The trim removed 5 bases at V and 6 bases at J, leaving 1 base unmatched. Germline lookup yields CDR1 MDHEN and CDR2 SYDVKM. This CDR3 has 11 residues. This chain's CDR3 is CASSPGGEQYF. DNA of the CDR3: TGTGCCAGCAGTCCAGGGGGCGAGCAGTACTTC.

The rearrangement links TRBV6-1 to TRBJ2-2; D perhaps matches TRBD2 (6 bases). In germline, CDR1 is MNHNS, CDR2 SASEGT. This CDR3 is 16 amino acids long. V lost 3 bases, J lost 7 bases, and 18 bases lay in between. The DNA for the CDR3 is TGTGCCAGCAGTGAGGAGGGTGCGACGTATGGCGGGGAGCTGTTTTTT. Its protein is CASSEEGATYGGELFF.

The chain links TRBV6-5 to TRBJ1-3; a weak D match, TRBD1 (5 bases). Germline V gives CDR1 MNHEY, CDR2 SVGAGI. The CDR3 loop spans 16 amino acids. Trimming removed 2 bases at V and 4 bases at J, with 15 bases between. This CDR3 is CASSYRGFSGGNTIYF. The CDR3 nucleotides are TGTGCCAGCAGTTACAGGGGTTTCTCCGGAGGAAACACCATATATTTT.

The chain couples TRBV4-1 to TRBJ1-2, with D unclear. V shed 3 bases and J shed 10 bases, with 15 bases lying between them. This CDR3 spans 13 amino acids. Germline V gene data show CDR1 as MGHRA and CDR2 as YSYEKL. The CDR3 here is CASSHTDRRDYTF. The CDR3 DNA reads as TGCGCCAGCAGCCACACGGACCGCCGGGACTACACCTTC.

This chain uses TRBV4-1 with TRBJ2-7; D is uncertain. Trimming shortened V by 6 bases and J by 3 bases, and 18 bases separated the two germline ends. Per the germline V gene, CDR1 is MGHRA and CDR2 is YSYEKL. The CDR3 has 15 residues. The CDR3 is CASSQSPGDIYEQYF. The CDR3 region has the DNA TGCGCCAGCAGTCAATCCCCAGGTGATATCTACGAGCAGTACTTC.

The chain combines TRBV6-6 with TRBJ2-7; possibly TRBD2 for D (6 bases). The CDR3 loop spans 14 amino acids. Trimming left V 4 bases short and J 0 bases short, with 10 bases between. CDR1 and CDR2 from the germline V gene are MNHNY and SVGAGI (reference sequence). The CDR3, as DNA: TGTGCCAGCAGTTTACCGGGAGACTCCTACGAGCAGTACTTC. Its protein is CASSLPGDSYEQYF.

The chain couples TRBV28 to TRBJ2-1; 8 bases map to TRBD1. The CDR3 has 15 residues. V was pared by 5 bases and J by 5 bases, with 8 bases of the junction left unmatched. Germline V gene data show CDR1 as MDHEN and CDR2 as SYDVKM. This CDR3 reads CASSVDREEDNEQFF. The CDR3 nucleotides are TGTGCCAGCAGTGTGGACAGGGAAGAAGACAATGAGCAGTTCTTC.

V gene TRBV10-3 combines with J gene TRBJ2-2; D remains unclear. Per germline, CDR1 ENHRY and CDR2 SYGVKD. Trimming pared 2 bases from V and 4 bases from J, leaving 17 bases between. This CDR3 has 17 residues. The CDR3 nucleotides read TGTGCCATCAGTGAGGATTTTTCGGTCGTGACCACCGGGGAGCTGTTTTTT. Its translation is CAISEDFSVVTTGELFF.

This chain joins TRBV7-8 and TRBJ2-7, with D tentatively TRBD2 (6 bases). The CDR3 extends over 14 amino acids. Trimming removed 4 bases at V and 3 bases at J, with 13 bases between. Germline CDR1 SGHVS, CDR2 FQNEAQ. CDR3 in amino acids: CASSWSGLDYEQYF. CDR3 bases: TGTGCCAGCAGCTGGAGCGGGCTGGACTACGAGCAGTACTTC. The full variable domain, completed using reference TRBV7-8 and TRBJ2-7, is GAGVSQSPRYKVAKRGQDVALRCDPISGHVSLFWYQQALGQGPEFLTYFQNEAQLDKSGLPSDRFFAERPEGSVSTLKIQRTQQEDSAVYLCASSWSGLDYEQYFGPGTRLTVT.

This clone was seen once. The chain joins TRBV7-2 to TRBJ2-7; the D is unclear. With 0 bases removed from V and 2 bases from J, the gap between germline ends came to 5 bases. Per the germline V gene, CDR1 is SGHTA and CDR2 is FQGNSA. CDR3 length: 13 amino acids. The CDR3 DNA is TGTGCCAGCAGCTTAGCTCCCACCTACGAGCAGTACTTC. Protein sequence: CASSLAPTYEQYF.

This clone was counted a single time. The chain couples TRBV19 to TRBJ2-7; possibly TRBD1 for D (6 bases). Germline values: CDR1 LNHDA, CDR2 SQIVND (reference sequence). The CDR3 is made up of 13 amino acids. V gave up 6 bases and J gave up 0 bases, with 9 bases separating them. CDR3 residues: CASRGADSYEQYF. The CDR3 region has the DNA TGTGCCAGTAGGGGGGCAGACTCCTACGAGCAGTACTTC.

CDR3 loop: CASSKFFFGYTF. CDR3 DNA: TGTGCCAGCAGCAAATTTTTCTTCGGCTACACCTTC. This chain connects TRBV21-1 to TRBJ1-2. TRBV21-1 is noted as a pseudogene. The CDR3 covers 12 residues.